The present T cell receptor (beta chain) was sequenced within a study of a mutant IDH1 vaccine in newly diagnosed glioma. Study details: Treated patients comprised around 62% males and roughly 40% females, mean age roughly 44 years. Patients' prior therapy spanned radiotherapy, temozolomide, or both; most underwent both. Study-wide results and limits: Patients showed vaccine-induced immune responses at a rate of about 93%.

Profiled with immunoSEQ multiplex PCR; TCRdb holds only in-frame clones, not every one. The repertoire includes about 66,000 clones, approximately 86% of them detected once, and approximately 2.6% sits in the top ten. With respect to this clone: Its cognate antigen is unknown.

Time point described: baseline, week 1 (first vaccination visit). Treatment given: pre-vaccination baseline after standard-of-care therapy. The donors' diagnosis was new WHO grade 3 or 4 astrocytoma that was IDH1-mutant and ATRX-lost. The starting material was PBMCs, obtained from a glioma patient treated with radiotherapy, temozolomide or both. This receptor was identified in a young man with glioma.

In nucleotides, the CDR3 is TGTGCCAGCTCACCACCGAGCAGCGGGGGGGCTTACGAGCAGTACTTC. Translating gives CASSPPSSGGAYEQYF. This chain uses TRBV18 with TRBJ2-7, with 10 bases matching TRBD2. With 0 bases clipped from V and 4 bases from J, the junction kept 6 bases outside the gene matches. This CDR3 region has 16 residues. CDR1 and CDR2 (germline): KGHSH, LQKENI.